This TCR beta chain was found in a study of T-cell memory formation after mild COVID-19. Study overall: Clusters were largely donor specific.

Comment on this clonotype: The antigen remains undetermined.

From germline, CDR1 is SGHRS and CDR2 YFSETQ. Trimming removed 4 bases from V and 6 bases from J; junction bases left unmatched: 7. The CDR3 has 15 amino acids. Study-level points and caveats: Among clones peaking at day 37 in the second wave, SARS-CoV-2 specificity remained unconfirmed. Memory sampled before infection contained some responding clones, suggesting cross-reactive memory joined.

Using its own MiXCR run on the 5' RACE reads, TCRdb lists one record per CDR3 protein. This table has hundreds of thousands of distinct CDR3 sequences, roughly 15% appearing once. This clonotype was sampled from a man younger than 35 who had mild COVID-19 (a few samples of this study predate the infection). Cell type and time point are not known. The chain recombines TRBV5-1 with TRBJ2-2; 9 bases align to TRBD1. The material sequenced was PBMCs or a T cell subset sorted from them (not recorded which). CDR3 nucleotides: TGCGCCAGCAGCCCGCGGACAGGGGAGGCCGGGGAGCTGTTTTTT. Translation gives CASSPRTGEAGELFF.